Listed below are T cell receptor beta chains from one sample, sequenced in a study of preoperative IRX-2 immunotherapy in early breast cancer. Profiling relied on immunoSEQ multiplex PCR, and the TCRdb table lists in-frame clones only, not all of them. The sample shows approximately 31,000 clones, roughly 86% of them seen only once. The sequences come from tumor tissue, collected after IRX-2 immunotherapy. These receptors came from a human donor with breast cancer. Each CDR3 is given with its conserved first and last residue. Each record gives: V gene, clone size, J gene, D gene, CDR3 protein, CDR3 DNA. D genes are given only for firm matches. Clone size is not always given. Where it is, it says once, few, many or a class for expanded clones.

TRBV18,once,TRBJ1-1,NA,CASSPQGQNTEAFF,TGTGCCAGCTCACCGCAGGGACAGAACACTGAAGCTTTCTTT
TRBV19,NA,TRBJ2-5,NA,CASSSTAGRETQYF,TGTGCCAGTAGTTCGACTGCCGGGCGGGAGACCCAGTACTTC
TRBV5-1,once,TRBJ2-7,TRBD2,CASSPRLSYGRNLAEQYF,TGCGCCAGCAGCCCCCGACTTTCTTACGGGAGGAATTTAGCCGAGCAGTACTTC
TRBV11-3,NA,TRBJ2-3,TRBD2,CASSRTLAGGTDTQYF,TGTGCCAGCAGTCGAACCCTAGCGGGTGGCACAGATACGCAGTATTTT
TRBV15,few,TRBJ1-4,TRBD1,CATSADRLTNEKLFF,TGTGCCACCAGCGCGGACAGGCTCACTAATGAAAAACTGTTTTTT
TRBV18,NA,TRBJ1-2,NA,CASSPNTDPFTIYTF,TGTGCCAGCTCACCAAATACGGATCCTTTTACTATTTACACCTTC
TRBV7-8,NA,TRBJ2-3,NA,CASSFGVGATQYF,TGTGCCAGCAGCTTCGGTGTTGGGGCTACGCAGTATTTT
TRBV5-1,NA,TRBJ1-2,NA,CASSLESTYYGYTF,TGCGCCAGCAGCTTGGAATCGACCTACTATGGCTACACCTTC
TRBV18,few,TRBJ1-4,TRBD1,CASSPPWGQGISVANEKLFF,TGTGCCAGCTCCCCACCGTGGGGACAGGGGATTTCCGTGGCTAATGAAAAACTGTTTTTT
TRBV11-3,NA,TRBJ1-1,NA,CASSLSEGPNTEAFF,TGTGCCAGCAGCTTAAGTGAAGGGCCGAACACTGAAGCTTTCTTT
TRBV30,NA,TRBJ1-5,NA,CAWSFPYSNQPQHF,TGTGCCTGGAGTTTTCCGTATAGCAATCAGCCCCAGCATTTT
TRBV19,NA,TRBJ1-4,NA,CASSFRRREGNEKLFF,TGTGCCAGTAGTTTCCGCAGACGGGAGGGAAATGAAAAACTGTTTTTT
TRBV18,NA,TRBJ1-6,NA,CASSPRSSYNSPLHF,TGTGCCAGCTCACCTCGGAGCTCCTATAATTCACCCCTCCACTTT
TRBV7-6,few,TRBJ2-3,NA,CASSPALTSTDTQYF,TGTGCCAGCTCACCGGCCCTGACTAGCACAGATACGCAGTATTTT
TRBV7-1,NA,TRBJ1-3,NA,CASSLGGVSGNTIYF,TGTGCCAGCAGCTTAGGAGGGGTCTCTGGAAACACCATATATTTT
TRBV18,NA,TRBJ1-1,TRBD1,CASSPGGQTNTEAFF,TGTGCCAGCTCACCGGGGGGACAGACGAACACTGAAGCTTTTTTT
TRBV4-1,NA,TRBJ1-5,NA,CASSPPGWRGQPQHF,TGCGCCAGCAGCCCCCCAGGGTGGAGAGGTCAGCCCCAGCATTTT
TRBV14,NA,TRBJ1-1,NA,CASSQEWRGTEAFF,TGTGCCAGCAGCCAAGAATGGAGAGGGACTGAAGCTTTCTTT
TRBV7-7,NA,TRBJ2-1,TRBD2,CASSQLAGRHEQFF,TGTGCCAGCAGCCAACTAGCGGGACGGCATGAGCAGTTCTTC
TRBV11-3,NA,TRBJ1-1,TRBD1,CARSLHNSVPGQGCDTEAFF,TGTGCCAGAAGCTTACACAATTCTGTCCCGGGACAGGGATGCGACACTGAAGCTTTCTTT
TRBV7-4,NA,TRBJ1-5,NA,CASSLIHGQGSQHF,TGTGCCAGCAGCTTAATACACGGGCAGGGGTCCCAGCATTTT
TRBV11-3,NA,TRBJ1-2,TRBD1,CASSSQGEVHGYTF,TGTGCCAGCAGCTCACAGGGGGAGGTCCATGGCTACACCTTC
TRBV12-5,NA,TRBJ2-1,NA,CASGLTGSNEQFF,TGTGCTAGTGGTTTGACAGGGTCCAATGAGCAGTTCTTC
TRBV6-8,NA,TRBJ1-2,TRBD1,CASSDSGTGQEGYTF,TGTGCCAGCAGTGACTCTGGGACAGGGCAGGAAGGCTACACCTTC
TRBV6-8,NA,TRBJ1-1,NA,CASSYPAGEDVTEAFF,TGTGCCAGCAGTTACCCGGCAGGGGAAGATGTTACTGAAGCTTTCTTT
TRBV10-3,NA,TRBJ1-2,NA,CAISETVYGYTF,TGTGCCATCAGTGAGACAGTCTATGGCTACACCTTC
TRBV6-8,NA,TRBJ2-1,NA,CASSYIYNEQFF,TGTGCCAGCAGTTATATATACAATGAGCAGTTCTTC
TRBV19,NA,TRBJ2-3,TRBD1,CASRSRDSNTDTQYF,TGTGCCAGTAGATCCCGGGACAGCAACACAGATACGCAGTATTTT
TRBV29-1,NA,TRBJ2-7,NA,CSPPGHGIYEQYF,TGCAGCCCCCCGGGACATGGCATCTACGAGCAGTACTTC
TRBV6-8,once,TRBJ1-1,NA,CAISPLGNTEAFF,TGTGCCATCAGCCCGCTGGGAAACACTGAAGCTTTCTTT
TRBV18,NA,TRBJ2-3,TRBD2,CASSLNVAGADTQYF,TGTGCCAGCTCACTTAACGTAGCGGGAGCAGATACGCAGTATTTT
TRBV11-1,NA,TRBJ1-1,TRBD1,CASSFSGTEMNTEAFF,TGTGCCAGCAGCTTTTCGGGGACAGAAATGAACACTGAAGCTTTCTTT
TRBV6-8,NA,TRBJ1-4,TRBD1,CASAQHGTGREKLFF,TGTGCCAGCGCACAGCACGGGACAGGACGTGAAAAACTGTTTTTT
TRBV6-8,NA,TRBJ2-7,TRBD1,CASNPGQMSYEQYF,TGTGCCAGCAATCCGGGACAGATGAGTTACGAGCAGTACTTC
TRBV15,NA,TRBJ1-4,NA,CATSRDSTSGEKLFF,TGTGCCACCAGCAGAGATTCGACGTCGGGCGAAAAACTGTTTTTT
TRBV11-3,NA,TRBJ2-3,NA,CASSLGHRTDTQYF,TGTGCCAGCAGCTTGGGGCACCGCACAGATACGCAGTATTTT
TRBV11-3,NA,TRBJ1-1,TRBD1,CASSPGVGQGTEAFF,TGTGCCAGCAGCCCAGGGGTAGGACAGGGAACTGAAGCTTTCTTT
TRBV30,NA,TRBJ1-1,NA,CAWSVHLVAEAFF,TGTGCCTGGAGTGTGCATCTGGTCGCTGAAGCTTTCTTT
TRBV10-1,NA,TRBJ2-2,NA,CATSGRRTVTGLTGELFF,TGCGCCACTTCGGGTAGGAGGACAGTAACAGGACTCACCGGGGAGCTGTTTTTT
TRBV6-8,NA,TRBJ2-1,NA,CASSLTGWRENEQFF,TGTGCCAGCAGTTTAACAGGGTGGAGGGAAAATGAGCAGTTCTTC
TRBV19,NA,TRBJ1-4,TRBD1,CASSTGTGNGEKLFF,TGTGCCAGTAGTACGGGGACAGGGAATGGTGAAAAACTGTTTTTT
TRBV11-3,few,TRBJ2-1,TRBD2,CASSLTSGRSNEQFF,TGTGCCAGCAGCCTGACTAGCGGGAGAAGTAATGAGCAGTTCTTC
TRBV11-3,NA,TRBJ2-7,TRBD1,CASSRDRGGTYEQYF,TGTGCCAGCAGCAGGGACAGGGGGGGAACCTACGAGCAGTACTTC
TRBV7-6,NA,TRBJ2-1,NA,CASSLTVGFWSSYNEQFF,TGTGCCAGCAGCTTAACAGTAGGTTTCTGGAGCTCCTACAATGAGCAGTTCTTC
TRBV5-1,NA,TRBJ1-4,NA,CASSLGGSNEKLFF,TGCGCCAGCAGCTTGGGGGGGTCTAATGAAAAACTGTTTTTT
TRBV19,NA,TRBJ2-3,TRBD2,CASSLTSGSLDTQYF,TGTGCCAGTAGTTTGACTAGCGGGAGTTTAGACACGCAGTATTTT
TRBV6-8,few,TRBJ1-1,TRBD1,CASSGQGATEAFF,TGTGCCAGCAGTGGCCAGGGGGCGACTGAAGCTTTCTTT
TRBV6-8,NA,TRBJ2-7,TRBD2,CAIRGTSGRAYEQYF,TGTGCCATCAGGGGGACTAGCGGGAGGGCCTACGAGCAGTACTTC
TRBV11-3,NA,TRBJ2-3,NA,CASSLGQGSTDTQYF,TGTGCCAGCAGCTTAGGTCAAGGCAGCACAGATACGCAGTATTTT
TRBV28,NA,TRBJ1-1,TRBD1,CAAQGRKWRNTEAFF,TGTGCCGCACAGGGGCGTAAGTGGAGGAACACTGAAGCTTTCTTT
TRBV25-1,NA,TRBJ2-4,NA,CASSAGTSNIQYF,TGTGCCAGCAGTGCCGGGACATCAAACATTCAGTACTTC
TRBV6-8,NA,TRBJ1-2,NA,CASREGTSGYTF,TGTGCCAGCAGGGAGGGGACCAGTGGCTACACCTTC
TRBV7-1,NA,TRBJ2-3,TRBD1,CASRTGTGFATDTQYF,TGTGCCAGCAGGACCGGGACAGGGTTTGCCACAGATACGCAGTATTTT
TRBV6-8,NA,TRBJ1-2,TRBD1,CASSSGTGGAYGYTF,TGTGCCAGCAGTTCCGGGACAGGGGGCGCCTATGGCTACACCTTC